The 9 T cell receptor beta chains below come from one sample, sequenced in a study of blood T cell repertoires in COVID-19. TCRdb keeps only in-frame clones here, not all; method: immunoSEQ multiplex PCR. This table holds 85,000 to 120,000 clones, 70% to 90% found once. Sequencing used peripheral blood. Source of these receptors: a man aged 45-65 years with active COVID-19.

Here the CDR3 DNA reads TGTGCCAGCAGCTTAGAGCGGACAGGGTTGAATGAGCAGTTCTTC. Its protein is CASSLERTGLNEQFF. The chain combines TRBV11-2 with TRBJ2-1, with 8 bases matching TRBD1. The CDR3 runs 15 residues. Trimming cost V 0 bases and J 7 bases; bases outside gene matches: 5. Germline loops: CDR1 SGHAT, CDR2 FQNNGV.

The chain employs TRBV6-5 and TRBJ1-6; 8 bases line up with TRBD1. The length of the CDR3 is 14 residues. V lost 2 bases and J lost 7; bases outside the gene matches: 1. The germline V gene has CDR1 MNHEY and CDR2 SVGAGI. CDR3 in amino acids: CASSYGQGNSPLHF. The CDR3 nucleotides read TGTGCCAGCAGTTACGGACAGGGAAATTCACCCCTCCACTTT.

This chain connects TRBV19 to TRBJ1-6; the D is unclear. CDR1 is LNHDA and CDR2 is SQIVND in the germline V gene (reference sequence). The CDR3 loop spans 16 amino acids. Trimming took 1 base from V and 11 from J, leaving 18 bases between them. The CDR3 DNA follows: TGTGCCAGTAGTATAGGGATCCAGGCGATGTTTGCACCCCTCCACTTT. Amino acid sequence: CASSIGIQAMFAPLHF.

This chain uses TRBV11-3 with TRBJ2-1, with TRBD2 matching 11 bases. This CDR3 has 17 residues. Trimming removed 0 bases from V and 5 bases from J; junction bases left unmatched: 6. Germline lookup yields CDR1 SGHNT and CDR2 YENEEA. The chain's CDR3 is CASSLDGTSGGNNEQFF. In DNA form, the CDR3 reads TGTGCCAGCAGCTTAGATGGTACTAGCGGGGGCAACAATGAGCAGTTCTTC.

This clone was counted once. The chain's CDR3 is CASSSGGREAFF. The CDR3 nucleotides read TGTGCCAGCAGTTCCGGGGGTCGAGAAGCTTTCTTT. The genes are TRBV12-3 or TRBV12-4 and TRBJ1-1; D is possibly TRBD1 (5 bases). CDR3 size: 12 residues. With 4 bases removed from V and 8 bases from J, the gap between germline ends came to 11 bases.

This chain links TRBV18 with TRBJ1-1, with TRBD1 matching 9 bases. The CDR3 totals 16 residues. Germline CDR1 is KGHSH and CDR2 is LQKENI. V dropped 4 bases and J dropped 2; count of bases not matched to a gene: 8. DNA of the CDR3: TGTGCCAGCTCACTGGGACAGGGAAAGGGCAACACTGAAGCTTTCTTT. Translated, it gives CASSLGQGKGNTEAFF.

The chain carries TRBV3-1 (or the pseudogene TRBV3-2) and TRBJ2-1, with 7 bases that match TRBD2. Per the germline V gene, CDR1 is LGHDT and CDR2 is YNNKEL (reference sequence). After removal of 3 bases from V and 6 bases from J, the junction contained 5 bases not matched to a gene. The CDR3 consists of 14 residues. The DNA for the CDR3 is TGTGCCAGCAGCCAGGGGGGGTTGCGCAATGAGCAGTTCTTC. As protein: CASSQGGLRNEQFF.

The V and J genes are TRBV4-1 and TRBJ2-3, with unresolved D. Germline CDR1 reads MGHRA; CDR2 reads YSYEKL. V gave up 3 bases and J gave up 0 bases, with 7 bases separating them. The CDR3 runs to 14 residues. The CDR3 here is CASSHATSTDTQYF. The CDR3 bases are TGCGCCAGCAGCCATGCCACTAGCACAGATACGCAGTATTTT.

V gene TRBV6-6 combines with J gene TRBJ1-6, with D perhaps matching TRBD1 (5 bases). V was cut by 6 bases and J by 11 bases, with 17 bases left in between. The CDR3 spans 14 residues. The germline CDR1 and CDR2 sequences are MNHNY and SVGAGI (reference sequence). CDR3 coding DNA: TGTGCCAGCAGCTCCCCACCCCAGGGTCCACCCCTCCACTTT. This codes for CASSSPPQGPPLHF.